This is a list of T cell receptor beta chains from one sample in a study of blood T cells in healthy people across ages. A single record per CDR3 protein comes from TCRdb applying MiXCR to the 5' RACE reads. In the table there are 380,000 or so distinct CDR3 sequences, 45% to 60% of which are singletons. The sample comprised blood. The receptors originated from a man aged 55 to 70 in good health. The CDR3 runs from the conserved cysteine through the conserved F or W. The D gene is left open where the match is weak. Clone size is given for some rows only: seen once, a few or many times, or a class if the clone is expanded.

.	TRBV20-1	TRBJ2-7	.	CSASVGGRYEQYF	TGCAGTGCTAGTGTTGGGGGCCGCTACGAGCAGTACTTC
.	TRBV5-1	TRBJ1-1	.	CASSPRTDLNTEAFF	TGCGCCAGCAGCCCTCGTACGGACTTGAACACTGAAGCTTTCTTT
few	TRBV20-1	TRBJ2-7	TRBD2	CSASPGRARYEQYF	TGCAGTGCTAGCCCCGGGAGGGCCAGGTACGAGCAGTACTTC
.	TRBV6-5	TRBJ1-6	TRBD1	CASTGQGGSPLHF	TGTGCCAGTACCGGACAGGGAGGTTCACCCCTCCACTTT
.	TRBV11-2	TRBJ2-3	TRBD2	CASSPDLAAGTQYF	TGTGCCAGCAGCCCCGATCTAGCGGCGGGTACGCAGTATTTT
.	TRBV20-1	TRBJ2-7	.	CSARDEVAQPYEQYF	TGCAGTGCTAGAGATGAGGTAGCCCAACCCTACGAGCAGTACTTC
.	TRBV20-1	TRBJ2-5	.	CSASGESPQETQYF	TGCAGTGCTTCAGGGGAGTCTCCTCAAGAGACCCAGTACTTC
few	TRBV27	TRBJ2-7	.	CASSPTLGLYEQYF	TGTGCCAGCAGTCCAACCTTGGGGCTCTACGAGCAGTACTTC
few	TRBV4-3	TRBJ1-2	.	CASSQDQGYGYTF	TGCGCCAGCAGCCAAGATCAAGGCTATGGCTACACCTTC
.	TRBV24-1	TRBJ2-1	.	CATSDPALRQSSYNEQFF	TGTGCCACCAGTGACCCAGCTCTGAGGCAGAGCTCCTACAATGAGCAGTTCTTC
few	TRBV2	TRBJ1-5	.	CASRFYSNQPQHF	TGTGCCAGCCGGTTTTATAGCAATCAGCCCCAGCATTTT
.	TRBV24-1	TRBJ2-1	.	CATSDFRGWEQFF	TGTGCCACCAGTGATTTCAGGGGTTGGGAGCAGTTCTTC
.	TRBV20-1	TRBJ2-4	.	CSARQVDIQYF	TGCAGTGCTAGACAGGTAGACATTCAGTACTTC
.	TRBV20-1	TRBJ1-2	TRBD1	CSATPTGGYGYTF	TGCAGTGCTACGCCTACAGGGGGCTATGGCTACACCTTC
.	TRBV5-1	TRBJ2-5	TRBD2	CASTMGSGETQYF	TGCGCCAGCACCATGGGTAGCGGGGAGACCCAGTACTTC
.	TRBV6-2/TRBV6-3	TRBJ2-3	TRBD1	CASKDPDGTGRQYF	TGTGCCAGCAAAGATCCCGACGGGACAGGCAGGCAGTATTTT
.	TRBV5-1	TRBJ2-1	TRBD2	CASSPTSGGAEWYNEQFF	TGCGCCAGCAGTCCGACTAGCGGGGGGGCGGAATGGTACAATGAGCAGTTCTTC
many	TRBV20-1	TRBJ2-3	TRBD2	CSARDTLAGVYTQYF	TGCAGTGCTAGAGATACACTAGCGGGAGTATATACGCAGTATTTT
.	TRBV6-6	TRBJ2-7	TRBD1	CASSYPTGTEITYEQYF	TGTGCCAGCAGTTACCCGACGGGGACAGAGATTACCTACGAGCAGTACTTC
.	TRBV29-1	TRBJ1-2	.	CSAGNGYTF	TGCAGCGCAGGGAATGGCTACACCTTC
.	TRBV29-1	TRBJ2-1	.	CSVPDSSVGPNNEQFF	TGCAGCGTCCCTGACTCCTCTGTGGGGCCTAACAATGAGCAGTTCTTC
few	TRBV7-2	TRBJ2-2	.	CASSLEMLRAGELFF	TGTGCCAGCAGCTTAGAAATGTTGCGGGCCGGGGAGCTGTTTTTT
few	TRBV20-1	TRBJ1-1	TRBD1	CSASRGQVAEAFF	TGCAGTGCTAGCCGGGGACAGGTCGCTGAAGCTTTCTTT
.	TRBV5-6	TRBJ2-4	.	CASSLEAGLKGIQYF	TGTGCCAGCAGCTTGGAGGCAGGGCTAAAGGGCATTCAGTACTTC
.	TRBV29-1	TRBJ1-2	.	CSVGTLGGSNYGYTF	TGCAGCGTGGGGACTTTGGGGGGTTCCAACTATGGCTACACCTTC
once	TRBV6-1	TRBJ2-5	.	CASSVPASETQYF	TGTGCCAGCAGTGTACCAGCGTCGGAGACCCAGTACTTC
few	TRBV20-1	TRBJ1-2	TRBD1	CSARGGAGGNYGYTF	TGCAGTGCTAGGGGCGGAGCAGGGGGGAACTATGGCTACACCTTC
few	TRBV7-2	TRBJ2-1	.	CASSLGLAKNNEQFF	TGTGCCAGCAGCTTAGGGCTAGCGAAGAACAATGAGCAGTTCTTC
.	TRBV19	TRBJ2-5	TRBD1	CASSSTGTGSETQYF	TGTGCCAGTAGTTCCACCGGGACAGGGTCTGAGACCCAGTACTTC
.	TRBV25-1	TRBJ1-6	.	CASRAGESRNSPLHF	TGTGCCAGCCGCGCTGGGGAGTCTCGAAATTCACCCCTCCACTTT
many	TRBV3-1	TRBJ2-1	TRBD2	CASSQSGIHDEQFF	TGTGCCAGCAGCCAAAGCGGGATTCATGATGAGCAGTTCTTC
few	TRBV5-1	TRBJ2-5	TRBD2	CASSLASGGAETQYF	TGCGCCAGCAGCCTCGCGAGCGGGGGGGCAGAGACCCAGTACTTC
few	TRBV7-6	TRBJ2-4	TRBD1	CASSLGTGGAGNIQYF	TGTGCCAGCAGCTTAGGGACAGGGGGCGCGGGAAACATTCAGTACTTC
.	TRBV6-2/TRBV6-3	TRBJ2-1	.	CASSYGWDEQFF	TGTGCCAGCAGTTACGGTTGGGATGAGCAGTTCTTC
.	TRBV7-2	TRBJ2-3	.	CASSLGTSTETQYF	TGTGCCAGCAGCTTAGGGACGAGCACAGAGACGCAGTATTTT
few	TRBV7-9	TRBJ2-7	.	CASSLDLWEQYF	TGTGCCAGCAGCTTAGATCTCTGGGAGCAGTACTTC
.	TRBV6-2/TRBV6-3	TRBJ2-7	TRBD2	CASSYHGLAASYEQYF	TGTGCCAGCAGTTACCATGGACTAGCGGCCTCCTACGAGCAGTACTTC
.	TRBV12-3/TRBV12-4	TRBJ1-1	.	CASSFGGSTEAFF	TGTGCCAGCAGTTTCGGGGGGAGTACTGAAGCTTTCTTT
.	TRBV18	TRBJ1-6	.	CASSPPGGPPLHF	TGTGCCAGCTCACCACCCGGGGGACCACCCCTCCACTTT
.	TRBV29-1	TRBJ2-5	.	CSRKDGETQYF	TGCTCGCGCAAGGATGGGGAGACCCAGTACTTC
.	TRBV3-1	TRBJ2-5	.	CASGQWKETQYF	TGTGCCAGCGGCCAGTGGAAGGAGACCCAGTACTTC
few	TRBV28	TRBJ2-3	.	CASSLVVGTDTQYF	TGTGCCAGCAGTCTAGTCGTAGGCACAGATACGCAGTATTTT
.	TRBV11-2	TRBJ1-2	.	CASRTGGGEYGYTF	TGTGCCAGCAGAACCGGGGGCGGAGAATATGGCTACACCTTC
few	TRBV20-1	TRBJ1-5	TRBD1	CSAWGTGKDQPQHF	TGCAGTGCATGGGGGACAGGGAAGGATCAGCCCCAGCATTTT
once	TRBV20-1	TRBJ2-5	.	CSADSPKTQYF	TGCAGTGCCGATTCCCCCAAGACCCAGTACTTC
.	TRBV4-2	TRBJ2-1	TRBD2	CASSQDKAGRRSEQFF	TGTGCCAGCAGCCAAGATAAAGCGGGACGCCGAAGTGAGCAGTTCTTC
.	TRBV27	TRBJ2-4	TRBD2	CASSPTSGTGIQYF	TGTGCCAGCAGTCCCACTAGCGGGACGGGCATTCAGTACTTC
many	TRBV7-8	TRBJ2-7	TRBD1	CASSLVEGASYEQYF	TGTGCCAGCAGCTTAGTAGAGGGGGCCTCCTACGAGCAGTACTTC
.	TRBV24-1	TRBJ1-5	.	CATSEFPLEDQPQHF	TGTGCCACCAGTGAATTCCCCTTAGAAGATCAGCCCCAGCATTTT
.	TRBV19	TRBJ1-1	.	CASSIKGDTEAFF	TGTGCCAGTAGTATTAAGGGGGATACTGAAGCTTTCTTT
.	TRBV20-1	TRBJ2-5	.	CSARDGGASQETQYF	TGCAGTGCTAGAGATGGGGGGGCTTCACAAGAGACCCAGTACTTC
.	TRBV20-1	TRBJ1-4	TRBD1	CSAGTGDEKLFF	TGCAGTGCTGGGACAGGGGATGAAAAACTGTTTTTT
.	TRBV28	TRBJ2-5	.	CASSLLLGEQYF	TGTGCCAGCAGTTTATTGTTGGGAGAGCAGTACTTC
many	TRBV7-9	TRBJ1-1	TRBD1	CASSLQGAMNTEAFF	TGTGCCAGCAGCTTACAGGGGGCCATGAACACTGAAGCTTTCTTT
once	TRBV20-1	TRBJ2-5	.	CSARGPPGKTQYF	TGCAGTGCTAGGGGACCCCCTGGGAAGACCCAGTACTTC
.	TRBV20-1	TRBJ1-1	.	CSAHPLGFGNTEAFF	TGCAGTGCTCACCCCTTGGGGTTCGGGAACACTGAAGCTTTCTTT
few	TRBV6-5	TRBJ2-7	TRBD1	CASTRQGKASYEQYF	TGTGCCAGCACGAGACAGGGGAAGGCCTCCTACGAGCAGTACTTC